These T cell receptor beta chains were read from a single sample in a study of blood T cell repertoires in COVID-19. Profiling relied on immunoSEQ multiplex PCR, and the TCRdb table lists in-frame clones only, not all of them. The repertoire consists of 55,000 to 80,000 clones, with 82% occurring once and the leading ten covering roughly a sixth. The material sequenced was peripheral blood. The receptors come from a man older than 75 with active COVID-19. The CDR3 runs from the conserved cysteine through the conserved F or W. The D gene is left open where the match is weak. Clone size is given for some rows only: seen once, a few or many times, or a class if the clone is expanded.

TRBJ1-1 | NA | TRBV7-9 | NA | TGTGCCAGCAGCTCGAGGACTGTCGGCGCGGCTTTCTTT | CASSSRTVGAAFF
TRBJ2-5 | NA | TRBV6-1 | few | TGTGCCAGCAGTGAGGTTGGAGGAGAAGAGACCCAGTACTTC | CASSEVGGEETQYF
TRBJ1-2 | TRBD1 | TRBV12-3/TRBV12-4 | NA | TGTGCCAGCAGTTTATGGACAGGGGATGGCTACACCTTC | CASSLWTGDGYTF
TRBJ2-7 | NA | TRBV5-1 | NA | TGCGCCAGCCCTCCGGGGGGCGAAGAGCAGTACTTC | CASPPGGEEQYF
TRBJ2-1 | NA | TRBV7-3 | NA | TGTGCCAGCAGCTTCTCCGGGACTGGGCCCTACAATGAGCAGTTCTTC | CASSFSGTGPYNEQFF
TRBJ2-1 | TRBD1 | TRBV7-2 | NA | TGTGCCAGCAGCATTGACGGGACAGGGGCAAATGAGCAGTTCTTC | CASSIDGTGANEQFF
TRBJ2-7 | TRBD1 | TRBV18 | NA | TGTGCCAGCTCACCGGGACAGGGGGCAGGAAGCGAGCAGTACTTC | CASSPGQGAGSEQYF
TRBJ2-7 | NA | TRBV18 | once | TGTGCCAGCTCACCCGCGGGACGGCTAACCTACGAGCAGTACTTC | CASSPAGRLTYEQYF
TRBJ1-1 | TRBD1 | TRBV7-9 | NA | TGTGCCAGCAGCTTACGGACAGGGGCTGAAGCTTTCTTT | CASSLRTGAEAFF
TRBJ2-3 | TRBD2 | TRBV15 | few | TGTGCCACCAGCAAAATTCGGGGGACTAGCGGAGTAGATACGCAGTATTTT | CATSKIRGTSGVDTQYF
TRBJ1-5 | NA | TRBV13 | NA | TGTGCCAGCAGCGTACAGGGAAAGAATCAGCCCCAGCATTTT | CASSVQGKNQPQHF
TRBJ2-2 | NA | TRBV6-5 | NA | TGTGCCAGCAGGCAGACAGAGAACACCGGGGAGCTGTTTTTT | CASRQTENTGELFF
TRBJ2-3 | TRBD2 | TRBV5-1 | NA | TGCGCCAGCAGCTACATAGCGGGAGCCTTAGATACGCAGTATTTT | CASSYIAGALDTQYF
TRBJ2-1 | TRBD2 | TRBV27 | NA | TGTGCCAGCATGAGCGGGAGGCGGAGGAATGAGCAGTTCTTC | CASMSGRRRNEQFF
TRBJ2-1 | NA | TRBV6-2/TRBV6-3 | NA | TGTGCCAGCAGTCTATCCGGGGATTTTCGGGATGAGCAGTTCTTC | CASSLSGDFRDEQFF
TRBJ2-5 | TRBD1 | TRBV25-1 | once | TGTGCCAGCAGTCCTCGGGGACAGCCGCAAGAGACCCAGTACTTC | CASSPRGQPQETQYF
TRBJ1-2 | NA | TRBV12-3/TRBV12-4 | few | TGTGCCAGCAGTTTAGCGGGCGGCTACACCTTC | CASSLAGGYTF